This entry lists 24 T cell receptor beta chains sequenced from one sample in a study of T cells in Graves' hyperthyroidism and ophthalmopathy. RNA transcripts yielded amplified TCR beta CDR3 regions. The HTBI primer set was used in a first-round RT-PCR of the TCR CDR3. TCRdb re-analysed the multiplex PCR reads in MiXCR, keeping a single row per CDR3 protein. The top ten clones hold 11% of a sample with more than 300,000 distinct CDR3 sequences, approximately 13% of them seen once. Source material: blood. The origin of the receptors is a woman in her sixties with Graves' hyperthyroidism.

This clonotype came up many times. CDR3 amino acids: CSAYQTGYSNQPQHF. CDR3 sequence (DNA): TGCAGTGCATATCAGACAGGGTATAGCAATCAGCCCCAGCATTTT. This chain joins TRBV20-1 and TRBJ1-5; 7 bases are shared with TRBD1. Trimming at V came to 6 bases and at J to 0 bases, leaving 8 bases not matched to a gene. Germline loops: CDR1 DFQATT, CDR2 SNEGSKA (reference sequence). The CDR3 spans 15 residues.

The J gene is TRBJ2-3, the V gene TRBV5-4; D may correspond to TRBD1 or TRBD2 (5 bases each). The CDR3 has 14 residues. CDR1 and CDR2 (germline): SGHNT, YYREEE (reference sequence). The ends were cut back, 0 bases at V and 6 bases at J, with 11 bases in the middle. Written as DNA, the CDR3 is TGTGCCAGCAGCTTGGGGGGGATAGTGGATACGCAGTATTTT. This codes for CASSLGGIVDTQYF.

The chain recombines TRBV5-1 with TRBJ1-1; 7 positions agree with TRBD1. V was pared by 7 bases and J by 5 bases, with 8 bases of the junction left unmatched. Germline V gene lookup returns CDR1 SGHRS and CDR2 YFSETQ. The CDR3 sequence is 13 residues long. The CDR3 region has the DNA TGCGCCAGCGGTAAGGGGGCGCGTACTGAAGCTTTCTTT. The encoded protein is CASGKGARTEAFF.

This clonotype was counted a few times. This chain joins TRBV6-1 and TRBJ2-7; TRBD1 is a possible D gene (5 bases). The CDR3 runs to 12 residues. Trimming shortened V by 6 bases and J by 6 bases, and 12 bases separated the two germline ends. Germline-derived CDR1 and CDR2 are MNHNS and SASEGT. The CDR3 sequence: CASSFSDIEQYF. The CDR3 bases are TGTGCCAGCAGCTTTTCGGACATCGAGCAGTACTTC.

This clonotype was detected many times. CDR3 sequence: CASRLTGRETQYF. In DNA form, the CDR3 reads TGCGCCAGCAGACTCACAGGGAGGGAGACCCAGTACTTC. V usage is TRBV5-1 and J usage is TRBJ2-5; D possibly uses TRBD1 or TRBD2 (6 bases each). Germline loops: CDR1 SGHRS, CDR2 YFSETQ. There are 13 residues in the CDR3. V lost 5 bases and J lost 5, with 13 bases in between.

This clonotype was counted a few times. This chain links TRBV6-1 with TRBJ1-4; a weak D match, TRBD1 (6 bases). Germline CDR1 reads MNHNS; CDR2 reads SASEGT. The V end lost 7 bases, the J end lost 3 bases, and 15 bases lay between the germline ends. The CDR3 sequence is 15 residues long. The CDR3 here is CASNPRGAPNEKLFF. The CDR3 bases are TGTGCCAGCAACCCGCGGGGGGCGCCTAATGAAAAACTGTTTTTT.

This clonotype came up many times. This sequence joins TRBV12-3 or TRBV12-4 and TRBJ2-2, with 8 bases lining up with TRBD2. J gave up 6 bases and V 6 bases, and 9 bases lay outside the gene matches. The length of the CDR3 is 15 residues. CDR3 amino acids: CASSNGLAPAGELFF. The CDR3 region has the DNA TGTGCCAGCAGCAATGGACTAGCACCCGCCGGGGAGCTGTTTTTT.

Ten or more counts support this clonotype. The chain carries TRBV7-2 and TRBJ1-3; D not certain. The CDR3 runs 14 residues. With 6 bases removed from V and 0 bases from J, the gap between germline ends came to 9 bases. Per the germline V gene, CDR1 is SGHTA and CDR2 is FQGNSA. The CDR3 DNA reads TGTGCCAGCAGTCGGACGGACTCTGGAAACACCATATATTTT. This encodes CASSRTDSGNTIYF.

There are many counts of this clonotype. V usage is TRBV20-1 and J usage is TRBJ1-2; D might be TRBD1 (5 bases). This CDR3 contains 16 residues. V dropped 3 bases and J dropped 4 bases, with 21 bases sitting between them. From germline, CDR1 is DFQATT and CDR2 SNEGSKA (reference sequence). CDR3: CSAREVGVGRIYGYTF. In nucleotides, the CDR3 is TGCAGTGCTAGGGAAGTCGGAGTGGGGCGGATCTATGGCTACACCTTC.

A note on this clonotype: A much larger clone sits a single nucleotide away, making a read error possible. The chain links TRBV12-3 or TRBV12-4 to TRBJ2-5; tentative D call: TRBD1 (5 bases). The V end lost 1 base, the J end lost 5 bases, and 8 bases lay between the germline ends. The CDR3 runs 13 residues. The CDR3, as DNA: TGTGCCAGCAGTTTAGGGGGCTATGAGACCCAGTACTTC. Translating it yields CASSLGGYETQYF.

This clonotype was seen at least ten times. CDR3 region: CAHSGTSGNEQYF. CDR3 DNA sequence: TGTGCCCACTCCGGGACTAGCGGAAACGAGCAGTACTTC. The chain joins TRBV2 to TRBJ2-7; TRBD2 matches at 11 bases. Looked up from germline, CDR1 is SNHLY and CDR2 is FYNNEI. There are 13 residues in the CDR3. V gave up 11 bases and J gave up 5 bases; unmatched junction bases: 8. The full variable domain, rest sourced from reference TRBV2 and TRBJ2-7, is EPEVTQTPSHQVTQMGQEVILRCVPISNHLYFYWYRQILGQKVEFLVSFYNNEISEKSEIFDDQFSVERPDGSNFTLKIRSTKLEDSAMYFCAHSGTSGNEQYFGPGTRLTVT.

The V and J genes are TRBV6-1 and TRBJ1-6; weak D call: TRBD1 (5 bases). CDR1 is MNHNS, CDR2 SASEGT, per germline. V was trimmed by 6 bases and J by 10 bases, leaving 16 bases between them. The CDR3 has 14 amino acids. CDR3 coding DNA: TGTGCCAGCAGAGTCCGAAGGAGGGGATCACCCCTCCACTTT. Translated: CASRVRRRGSPLHF.

The chain has TRBV5-1 and TRBJ2-5; a possible D gene is TRBD2 (5 bases). This CDR3 comprises 13 residues. Germline lookup yields CDR1 SGHRS and CDR2 YFSETQ. V dropped 2 bases and J dropped 5 bases, with 10 bases sitting between them. The CDR3 sequence: CASSLLESETQYF. DNA for the CDR3: TGCGCCAGCAGCTTACTAGAGTCGGAGACCCAGTACTTC.

This clonotype was seen ten or more times. The gene calls are TRBV29-1 and TRBJ2-5, with 14 bases that match TRBD2. The CDR3 has 14 residues. Germline values: CDR1 SQVTM, CDR2 ANQGSEA. The V gene end was trimmed by 4 bases and the J gene end by 5 bases; junction bases not matched to a gene: 3. The CDR3 coding sequence is TGCAGCGTTGGACTAGCGGGAGGGAGTGAGACCCAGTACTTC. Protein product: CSVGLAGGSETQYF.

This clonotype was observed many times. This rearrangement joins TRBV30 to TRBJ2-7; D is uncertain. The CDR3 extends over 14 amino acids. CDR1 is GTSNPN, CDR2 SVGIG, per germline (reference sequence). The V gene lost 3 bases and the J gene lost 2 bases, with 14 bases spanning the gap. As DNA, the CDR3 is TGTGCCTGGAGGAGGACGGCCATAGCCTACGAGCAGTACTTC. Translation gives CAWRRTAIAYEQYF.

This clonotype was counted at least ten times. The chain employs TRBV27 and TRBJ1-1; TRBD1 might be the D (6 bases). Trimming cost V 8 bases and J 1 base, with 14 bases left between them. The germline CDR1 and CDR2 sequences are MNHEY and SMNVEV (reference sequence). This CDR3 region has 14 residues. The CDR3 here is CASGQWGRNTEAFF. CDR3 DNA: TGTGCCAGCGGACAGTGGGGTAGGAACACTGAAGCTTTCTTT.

The chain recombines TRBV5-1 with TRBJ2-4; maybe TRBD2 (5 bases). This CDR3 is built from 15 residues. In germline, CDR1 is SGHRS, CDR2 YFSETQ. Trimming removed 3 bases at V and 1 base at J, with 11 bases between. CDR3 nucleotide sequence: TGCGCCAGCAGCTCTGGGAGTGGGGCCAAAAACATTCAGTACTTC. Protein: CASSSGSGAKNIQYF.

This clonotype showed up many times. The genes are TRBV6-2 or TRBV6-3 and TRBJ2-2, with a weak D call TRBD2 (7 bases). Germline V gene lookup returns CDR1 MNHEY and CDR2 SVGEGT. Trimming left V 5 bases short and J 1 base short, with 14 bases between. The CDR3 totals 16 residues. CDR3 amino acids: CASSRGGSLNTGELFF. CDR3 bases: TGTGCCAGCAGTAGGGGGGGAAGCTTGAACACCGGGGAGCTGTTTTTT.

This clonotype was observed a few times. The gene calls are TRBV2 and TRBJ2-2, with 10 bases lining up with TRBD1. Trimming at V came to 1 base and at J to 8 bases, leaving 7 bases not matched to a gene. This CDR3 is 16 amino acids long. Germline assignment: CDR1 SNHLY and CDR2 FYNNEI. CDR3 bases: TGTGCCAGCAGTGAAGGCGAGACAGGGGGCAGGGGGGAGCTGTTTTTT. Amino acid sequence: CASSEGETGGRGELFF.

This clonotype was counted between two and nine times. The chain is built from TRBV20-1 and TRBJ2-7; D perhaps matches TRBD1 (5 bases). Germline-derived CDR1 and CDR2 are DFQATT and SNEGSKA (reference sequence). Trimming left V 0 bases short and J 2 bases short, with 14 bases between. The CDR3 is made up of 15 amino acids. The CDR3 region has the DNA TGCAGTGCTAGAGATCCCGACAGCTCGGCCTACGAGCAGTACTTC. It specifies CSARDPDSSAYEQYF.

This clonotype was picked up a small number of times. The V and J genes are TRBV4-1 and TRBJ1-6; 8 bases align to TRBD1. In germline, CDR1 is MGHRA, CDR2 YSYEKL. Trimming cost V 4 bases and J 2 bases; bases outside gene matches: 1. This CDR3 has 15 residues. CDR3: CASSRTGTYNSPLHF. In nucleotides, the CDR3 is TGCGCCAGCAGCCGGACAGGGACCTATAATTCACCCCTCCACTTT.

This clonotype appeared a few times. The V gene is TRBV27, the J gene TRBJ2-1, with D possibly matching TRBD2 (6 bases). Trimming took 5 bases from V and 1 from J, leaving 18 bases between them. The V gene's germline CDR1 is MNHEY and CDR2 SMNVEV (reference sequence). The length of the CDR3 is 17 residues. The CDR3 bases are TGTGCCAGCAGTAGGGGCGGGGCGGGATGGTCCTACAATGAGCAGTTCTTC. Translating it yields CASSRGGAGWSYNEQFF.

The rearrangement joins TRBV11-2 to TRBJ2-1; tentative D call: TRBD2 (6 bases). In germline, CDR1 is SGHAT, CDR2 FQNNGV. The germline V and J ends were trimmed by 2 bases and 0 bases, with 17 bases remaining between them. The CDR3 spans 18 residues. The CDR3 spells CASSLSLGGASSYNEQFF. The CDR3 coding sequence is TGTGCCAGCAGCTTATCCCTCGGCGGGGCGAGCTCCTACAATGAGCAGTTCTTC.

The rearrangement links TRBV7-9 to TRBJ1-1, with D unclear. CDR3 length: 14 residues. The germline V gene has CDR1 SEHNR and CDR2 FQNEAQ (reference sequence). Trimming left V 11 bases short and J 2 bases short, with 18 bases between. Here the CDR3 reads CAVGRSIPNTEAFF. In DNA form, the CDR3 reads TGTGCCGTGGGGAGGAGCATTCCTAACACTGAAGCTTTCTTT.